Listed below are T cell receptor beta chains from one sample, sequenced in a study of cytomegalovirus exposure and HLA in healthy donors. Some clones are missing from TCRdb's copy, which holds only in-frame ones; the method was immunoSEQ multiplex PCR. The sample lists under 250,000 clones; more than 75% were seen once. The specimen was PBMCs. All receptors derive from a male donor in good health and CMV-seronegative. Both conserved end residues are part of each CDR3. D genes are given only for firm matches. Rows may omit the clone size; those that give it use once, few, many or a size class.

len | d_gene | j_gene | v_gene | abundance | CDR3aa | CDR3nt
12 | . | TRBJ2-7 | TRBV7-3 | . | CASSFQGGKQYF | TGTGCCAGCAGCTTCCAGGGGGGCAAGCAGTACTTC
21 | TRBD2 | TRBJ2-2 | TRBV27 | . | CASSLRGGRLAGGLATGELFF | TGTGCCAGCAGTTTAAGGGGTGGTCGGCTAGCGGGAGGGCTGGCCACCGGGGAGCTGTTTTTT
14 | TRBD1 | TRBJ2-7 | TRBV11-3 | . | CASSLGTGIYEQYF | TGTGCCAGCAGCTTAGGGACAGGGATCTACGAGCAGTACTTC
14 | . | TRBJ1-4 | TRBV9 | few | CASSVVDTDEKLFF | TGTGCCAGCAGCGTAGTCGACACAGACGAAAAACTGTTTTTT
15 | TRBD1 | TRBJ1-2 | TRBV7-9 | once | CASSLGGTGAYGYTF | TGTGCCAGCAGCTTAGGGGGGACAGGGGCCTATGGCTACACCTTC
14 | TRBD2 | TRBJ2-7 | TRBV5-1 | . | CASSLLLAGGEQYF | TGCGCCAGCAGCTTGTTGCTAGCGGGGGGGGAGCAGTACTTC
14 | . | TRBJ2-7 | TRBV9 | . | CASSVSQGSYEQYF | TGTGCCAGCAGCGTCTCACAGGGCTCCTACGAGCAGTACTTC
14 | . | TRBJ2-7 | TRBV27 | . | CASSIAGSPYEQYF | TGTGCCAGCAGTATCGCAGGAAGCCCCTACGAGCAGTACTTC
15 | . | TRBJ2-2 | TRBV10-3 | . | CAISEALRVPGELFF | TGTGCCATCAGTGAGGCCCTGCGGGTTCCCGGGGAGCTGTTTTTT
15 | . | TRBJ1-5 | TRBV6-1 | . | CASSVSQDSNQPQHF | TGTGCCAGCAGTGTTTCGCAGGATAGCAATCAGCCCCAGCATTTT
14 | TRBD1 | TRBJ2-1 | TRBV6-1 | . | CASSEGQEQNEQFF | TGTGCCAGCAGTGAGGGACAGGAACAGAATGAGCAGTTCTTC
17 | TRBD1 | TRBJ1-4 | TRBV7-9 | . | CASSPLRGQGNHEKLFF | TGTGCCAGCAGTCCGTTGCGGGGACAGGGTAATCATGAAAAACTGTTTTTT
16 | TRBD2 | TRBJ2-7 | TRBV7-9 | . | CASSYNVDSGTYEQYF | TGTGCCAGCAGCTATAATGTGGATAGCGGGACCTACGAGCAGTACTTC
15 | . | TRBJ2-1 | TRBV5-5 | . | CASSPTPRSYNEQFF | TGTGCCAGCAGCCCCACCCCGAGGTCCTACAATGAGCAGTTCTTC
14 | TRBD1 | TRBJ2-7 | TRBV5-6 | . | CASSAGQGAYEQYF | TGTGCCAGCAGCGCCGGACAGGGGGCCTACGAGCAGTACTTC
11 | . | TRBJ2-7 | TRBV5-1 | . | CASSSLYEQYF | TGCGCCAGCAGCTCCCTCTACGAGCAGTACTTC
15 | . | TRBJ2-3 | TRBV5-6 | . | CASSPRDFAGETQYF | TGTGCCAGCAGCCCGCGGGATTTCGCGGGTGAAACGCAGTATTTT
15 | . | TRBJ1-2 | TRBV18 | . | CASSPGQVVDYGYTF | TGTGCCAGCTCACCAGGGCAGGTAGTCGACTATGGCTACACCTTC
15 | . | TRBJ1-1 | TRBV28 | . | CASSRFGQKNTEAFF | TGTGCCAGCAGTAGATTCGGACAGAAGAACACTGAAGCTTTCTTT
17 | TRBD1 | TRBJ1-1 | TRBV6-4 | . | CASSDQGQGSMNTEAFF | TGTGCCAGCAGTGACCAAGGACAGGGGAGTATGAACACTGAAGCTTTCTTT
17 | TRBD1 | TRBJ1-2 | TRBV13 | few | CASSLGPGQVFAGGYTF | TGTGCCAGCAGCTTAGGCCCCGGACAGGTTTTTGCCGGCGGCTACACCTTC
14 | . | TRBJ1-2 | TRBV21-1 | . | CASSPRGQGDGYTF | TGTGCCAGCAGCCCACGCGGACAGGGGGATGGCTACACCTTC
14 | . | TRBJ1-4 | TRBV2 | . | CASSGMDREEKLFF | TGTGCCAGCAGTGGTATGGACAGAGAGGAAAAACTGTTTTTT
16 | TRBD2 | TRBJ2-5 | TRBV5-1 | . | CASSWRTSGRSETQYF | TGCGCCAGCAGCTGGAGGACTAGCGGGAGATCGGAGACCCAGTACTTC
15 | TRBD1 | TRBJ2-7 | TRBV5-1 | few | CASSLGLTGDYEQYF | TGCGCCAGCAGCTTGGGTCTGACAGGGGACTACGAGCAGTACTTC
16 | TRBD1 | TRBJ2-2 | TRBV18 | . | CASSLRTGVRTGELFF | TGTGCCAGCTCACTTCGGACAGGGGTACGGACCGGGGAGCTGTTTTTT
16 | . | TRBJ2-7 | TRBV5-6 | . | CASSSRRLYLPYEQYF | TGTGCCAGCAGCTCCCGTCGACTCTATTTACCCTACGAGCAGTACTTC
15 | TRBD1 | TRBJ2-1 | TRBV6-5 | . | CASSPRDRGLDEQFF | TGTGCCAGCAGTCCGAGGGACAGGGGGTTGGATGAGCAGTTCTTC
11 | . | TRBJ2-3 | TRBV9 | . | CASSRQDTQYF | TGTGCCAGCAGCCGACAGGATACGCAGTATTTT
15 | . | TRBJ2-2 | TRBV6-5 | few | CASSRDNRNTGELFF | TGTGCCAGCAGCCGGGACAACAGAAACACCGGGGAGCTGTTTTTT
15 | TRBD1 | TRBJ1-2 | TRBV13 | . | CASSSRLRTGYGYTF | TGTGCCAGCAGCTCAAGACTTAGGACAGGGTATGGCTACACCTTC
13 | . | TRBJ2-7 | TRBV27 | . | CASSRQGTYEQYF | TGTGCCAGCAGTCGGCAGGGAACCTACGAGCAGTACTTC
16 | . | TRBJ1-6 | TRBV6-5 | . | CASSYGRGVDNSPLHF | TGTGCCAGCAGTTACGGCAGGGGCGTGGATAATTCACCCCTCCACTTT
16 | . | TRBJ2-2 | TRBV10-1 | . | CASSLLGSNPPGELFF | TGCGCCAGCAGTCTCCTCGGGTCAAATCCCCCCGGGGAGCTGTTTTTT
14 | . | TRBJ2-5 | TRBV11-1 | . | CASSLGPEGGTQYF | TGTGCCAGCAGCTTAGGTCCCGAAGGGGGGACCCAGTACTTC
13 | TRBD1 | TRBJ1-5 | TRBV19 | . | CASSPDRAEPQHF | TGTGCCAGTAGTCCCGACAGGGCGGAGCCCCAGCATTTT
16 | . | TRBJ1-3 | TRBV28 | . | CATKGRTVSSGNTIYF | TGTGCCACCAAAGGGAGGACCGTCAGCTCTGGAAACACCATATATTTT
13 | . | TRBJ1-2 | TRBV28 | . | CAGGGEGGRGYTF | TGTGCCGGTGGGGGGGAAGGGGGACGTGGCTACACCTTC
13 | . | TRBJ2-7 | TRBV19 | . | CASSTGQNYEQYF | TGTGCCAGTAGTACCGGACAGAACTACGAGCAGTACTTC
15 | TRBD1 | TRBJ1-2 | TRBV2 | once | CASVVGTGANYGYTF | TGTGCCAGCGTTGTAGGAACAGGGGCTAACTATGGCTACACCTTC
14 | TRBD1 | TRBJ2-3 | TRBV28 | . | CASSVRGGPDTQYF | TGTGCCAGCAGTGTCCGAGGGGGCCCAGATACGCAGTATTTT
14 | TRBD1 | TRBJ2-5 | TRBV7-2 | . | CASSYRGHGETQYF | TGTGCCAGCAGCTACAGGGGGCACGGGGAGACCCAGTACTTC
14 | . | TRBJ1-1 | TRBV7-8 | . | CASSPDRLNTEAFF | TGTGCCAGCAGCCCGGACAGACTGAACACTGAAGCTTTCTTT